This T cell receptor beta chain was sequenced during a study of early T cells in non-severe SARS-CoV-2 infection (dated by TCRdb to about 2021). Study-level background: Bulk RNA from unsorted whole blood was used for TCR sequencing, so alpha and beta chains could not be paired. Study-wide conclusions, independent of this receptor: VDJdb matching was skewed toward anti-spike CD8 responses, so virus-specific expansions were likely underestimated and private and CD4 specificities were missed.

The study was a case-control design nested within a healthcare worker cohort in London, UK, with weekly nasopharyngeal swab PCR tests and blood sampling. Healthcare workers were recruited between 23 and 31 March 2020, during the week of the UK lockdown, and were followed weekly for up to roughly 16 weeks. Including cysteine and phenylalanine, the CDR3 has 16 amino acids. Here the CDR3 DNA is all that survives: 48 bases in frame from base 1. V is pruned by 6 bases and J by 0 bases, leaving 10 bases of the junction without a gene match. The germline V gene (reference sequence) sets CDR1 to DFQATT and CDR2 to SNEGSKA. This clonotype was seen repeatedly, ten times or more. The antigen it recognizes is unknown. Within one base of it there is no much larger clone, and no base qualities were kept. The library was produced with 5' RACE. The sequencing machine was a NextSeq 500. In the TCR library protocol, unique molecular identifiers were attached to individual cDNA molecules to correct for PCR bias and sequencing error. Both TCR alpha and beta chains were sequenced, and tight co-correlation was observed between alpha and beta sequence abundances in each sample. The original pipeline was this. Decombinator V4 was used to annotate the V gene, J gene and CDR3 of the TCR sequences. TCRs were defined as expanded if a significant change between any two time points was detected under a Poisson model with p below 0.0001. TCR abundances were normalised to the total number of TCRs sequenced per sample and expressed as counts per million. MAIT TCRs were defined by TRAV1-2 paired with TRAJ12, TRAJ20 or TRAJ33, and iNKT TCRs by TRAV10 paired with TRAJ18. VDJdb, accessed 1 November 2021, was searched for CMV, EBV and SARS-CoV-2 annotated TCRs, excluding TCRs annotated for multiple antigens. The public reads were reprocessed in TCRdb via fastp at Q25 and MiXCR, keeping in-frame beta chains. CDR3 protein duplicates are merged, each entry listing the most common genes and DNA. The V and J calls and clone size are TCRdb's, not the authors'. Present in this sample are fewer than 80,000 distinct CDR3 sequences, roughly 4.5% of which were seen just once. The ten largest make up roughly 3.6% of the sample.

The V and J genes are TRBV20-1 and TRBJ1-3; TRBD1 matches 8 bases in the middle. Sequencing was performed on whole blood, taken at baseline. The TCR originated in an adult who was a healthcare worker with PCR-confirmed SARS-CoV-2 infection or an uninfected control (not recorded which). The donor label of this sample is uncertain. The CDR3 is CSAEDRARSSGNTIYF. The DNA reads TGCAGTGCAGAGGACAGGGCCCGAAGCTCTGGAAACACCATATATTTT.